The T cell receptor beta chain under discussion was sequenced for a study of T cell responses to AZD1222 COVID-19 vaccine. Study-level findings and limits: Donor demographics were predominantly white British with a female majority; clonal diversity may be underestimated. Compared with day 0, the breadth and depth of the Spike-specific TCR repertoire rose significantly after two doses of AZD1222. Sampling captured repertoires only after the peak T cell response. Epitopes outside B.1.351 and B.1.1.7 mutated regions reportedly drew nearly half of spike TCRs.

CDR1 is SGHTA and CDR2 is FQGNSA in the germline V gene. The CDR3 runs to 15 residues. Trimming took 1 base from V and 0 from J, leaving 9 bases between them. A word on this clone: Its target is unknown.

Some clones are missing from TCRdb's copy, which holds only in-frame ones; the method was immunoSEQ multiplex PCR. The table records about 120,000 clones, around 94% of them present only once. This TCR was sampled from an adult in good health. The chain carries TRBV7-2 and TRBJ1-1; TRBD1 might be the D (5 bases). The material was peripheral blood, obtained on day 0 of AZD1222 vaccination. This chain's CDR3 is CASSLGQRLNTEAFF. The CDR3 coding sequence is TGTGCCAGCAGCTTAGGACAGAGATTGAACACTGAAGCTTTCTTT.